A single T cell receptor beta chain is shown here with its context. V lost 3 bases and J 5 bases, leaving 16 bases between the germline ends. Germline lookup yields CDR1 LNHDA and CDR2 SQIVND (reference sequence). The CDR3 totals 16 residues. These data are taken from a study of blood T cell repertoires in COVID-19. About the research overall: PBMCs, B-cell-depleted T cells, or T cells were the source of the cDNA or gDNA that made up the material.

Authors' data handling: Reference gene primer amplification gave nucleated cell count estimates. TCRdb's copy holds only in-frame clones and misses some; the assay was immunoSEQ multiplex PCR. The V and J calls and clone size are taken from that table; D and trimming were inferred from the DNA. The sample has some 250,000 clones, around 90% seen once. The genes are TRBV19 and TRBJ2-2, with a tentative D call TRBD2 (6 bases). Material for sequencing was peripheral blood. This TCR was recovered from a man between 60 and 75 years old who had recovered from COVID-19. CDR3 loop: CASSINGGVWTGELFF. DNA for the CDR3: TGTGCCAGTAGTATTAACGGGGGAGTATGGACCGGGGAGCTGTTTTTT.